Below, 3 T cell receptor beta chains from the same sample are listed, as sequenced in a study of lung T cells in sarcoidosis with Löfgren's syndrome. TCRdb re-called the reads with MiXCR, one entry per CDR3 protein. The data show more than 8,500 distinct CDR3 sequences, under 25% seen once. Sequenced input: CD4+ T cells from bronchoalveolar lavage fluid. All receptors come from a human donor with sarcoidosis (Löfgren's syndrome or another form), or a control subject (not recorded which).

In its sample, this clonotype was seen many times. J is TRBJ2-1 and V is TRBV5-1; 13 bases are a match to TRBD2. This CDR3 is 15 amino acids long. The J segment lost 8 bases and the V segment lost 4 bases, leaving 6 bases of the junction unmatched. CDR1 is SGHRS, CDR2 YFSETQ, per germline. CDR3 loop: CASSRGTSGVDEQFF. The CDR3 nucleotides read TGCGCCAGCAGCCGGGGGACTAGCGGGGTAGATGAGCAGTTCTTC.

J is TRBJ1-6 and V is TRBV5-1; D is perhaps TRBD1 (6 bases). This CDR3 region has 14 residues. The germline V gene has CDR1 SGHRS and CDR2 YFSETQ. Trimming shortened V by 4 bases and J by 5 bases, and 10 bases separated the two germline ends. CDR3 sequence: CASSPRGDNSPLHF. Here the CDR3 DNA reads TGCGCCAGCAGCCCCAGGGGCGATAATTCACCCCTCCACTTT. The full variable domain, rest sourced from reference TRBV5-1 and TRBJ1-6, is KAGVTQTPRYLIKTRGQQVTLSCSPISGHRSVSWYQQTPGQGLQFLFEYFSETQRNKGNFPGRFSGRQFSNSRSEMNVSTLELGDSALYLCASSPRGDNSPLHFGNGTRLTVT.

This clonotype has a count of ten or more. J is TRBJ1-1 and V is TRBV3-1; D is unclear. The germline V gene encodes CDR1 LGHDT and CDR2 YNNKEL (reference sequence). This CDR3 is built from 13 residues. Trimming stripped 4 bases from V and 6 bases from J, with 12 bases between. The CDR3: CASSPPKVSEAFF. The CDR3 nucleotides read TGTGCCAGCAGCCCACCGAAGGTCTCTGAAGCTTTCTTT.